Following are 32 T cell receptor beta chains from one sample sequenced in a study of response to subunit inactivated influenza vaccine (dated by TCRdb to between 2018 and 2020). The protocol used for the library was RT-PCR. TCRdb shows the sequencer as Illumina HiSeq 2500. Using fastp at Q25 and MiXCR, TCRdb reprocessed the public reads and kept productive beta chains. CDR3 protein duplicates are merged, each entry listing the most common genes and DNA. This sample gives about 780,000 distinct CDR3 sequences in total; roughly 20% of them show up just once. Roughly a tenth of the sample is taken by the ten largest. The material was PBMCs from blood, obtained more than 4 days after vaccination. The receptor source for this set is a man in his fifties or sixties who received an inactivated influenza vaccine. Donor details come from another sample of the same person, matched by shared clones.

This clonotype turned up a few times. The chain recombines TRBV6-5 with TRBJ2-2, with D tentatively TRBD2 (7 bases). This CDR3 has 15 residues. The ends were cut back, 2 bases at V and 5 bases at J, with 12 bases in the middle. CDR1 and CDR2 from the germline V gene are MNHEY and SVGAGI. The CDR3 loop is CASSYGGRGTGELFF. Written as DNA, the CDR3 is TGTGCCAGCAGTTACGGAGGGAGGGGGACCGGGGAGCTGTTTTTT.

A few counts support this clonotype. J is TRBJ2-5 and V is TRBV30; 8 bases map to TRBD2. J gave up 3 bases and V 3 bases, and 6 bases lay outside the gene matches. The CDR3 contains 14 residues. The germline V gene encodes CDR1 GTSNPN and CDR2 SVGIG (reference sequence). The CDR3 region is CAWRSRSGEETQYF. DNA for the CDR3: TGTGCCTGGAGATCCCGTAGCGGGGAAGAGACCCAGTACTTC.

This rearrangement joins TRBV20-1 to TRBJ2-6; 16 bases match TRBD2. The CDR3 is 21 amino acids. The germline CDR1 and CDR2 sequences are DFQATT and SNEGSKA (reference sequence). The V and J ends lost 0 bases and 1 base, in that order; junction bases with no gene match: 9. CDR3 nucleotides: TGCAGTGCTAGAGAACCGGGACTAGCGGGAGGGCCCCCGTCTGGGGCCAACGTCCTGACTTTC. It specifies CSAREPGLAGGPPSGANVLTF.

This clonotype was found a few times. J is TRBJ2-1 and V is TRBV6-1; 9 bases line up with TRBD1. J gave up 7 bases and V 5 bases, and 9 bases lay outside the gene matches. This CDR3 is 15 amino acids long. Germline V CDR1 and CDR2: MNHNS, SASEGT. The CDR3 is CASSTSGTGSNEQFF. DNA for the CDR3: TGTGCCAGCAGTACATCCGGGACAGGGAGTAATGAGCAGTTCTTC.

The chain carries TRBV25-1 and TRBJ2-6; D is unclear. The germline CDR1 and CDR2 sequences are MGHDK and SYGVNS. The length of the CDR3 is 15 residues. Trimming shortened V by 2 bases and J by 1 base, and 6 bases separated the two germline ends. In DNA, the CDR3 is TGTGCCAGCAGTGAAGGGCAGTCTGGGGCCAACGTCCTGACTTTC. Protein sequence: CASSEGQSGANVLTF.

The rearrangement links TRBV20-1 to TRBJ2-5; D remains unclear. The CDR3 consists of 14 residues. Germline lookup yields CDR1 DFQATT and CDR2 SNEGSKA (reference sequence). The V end lost 4 bases, the J end lost 0 bases, and 12 bases lay between the germline ends. DNA for the CDR3: TGCAGTGCTAACCCAGTGGGCTACCAAGAGACCCAGTACTTC. Amino acid sequence: CSANPVGYQETQYF.

The CDR3 loop is CASSRNDGTPGGTGELFF. In nucleotides, the CDR3 is TGTGCCAGCAGCCGAAACGACGGGACTCCCGGGGGCACCGGGGAGCTGTTTTTT. The chain employs TRBV7-6 and TRBJ2-2; tentative D call: TRBD2 (6 bases). V was trimmed by 5 bases and J by 4 bases, leaving 23 bases between them. CDR1 SGHVS and CDR2 FNYEAQ come from the germline V gene. The CDR3 is made up of 18 amino acids.

This sequence joins TRBV5-1 and TRBJ2-1; 8 bases agree with TRBD1. The trim removed 4 bases at V and 2 bases at J, leaving 5 bases unmatched. Per germline, CDR1 SGHRS and CDR2 YFSETQ. The CDR3 runs to 15 residues. The CDR3 spells CASSPQGGPYNEQFF. CDR3 sequence (DNA): TGCGCCAGCAGCCCACAGGGGGGACCCTACAATGAGCAGTTCTTC.

CDR3 nucleotide sequence: TGTGCCAGCAGTTACAGGGACTACATCGACAATGAGCAGTTCTTC. Residues: CASSYRDYIDNEQFF. The chain employs TRBV6-2 or TRBV6-3 and TRBJ2-1, with 7 bases lining up with TRBD2. The V gene's germline CDR1 is MNHEY and CDR2 SVGEGT. The CDR3 is 15 residues long. With V trimmed by 2 bases and J by 5 bases, 6 bases remained unmatched.

The V and J genes are TRBV27 and TRBJ1-1, with D tentatively TRBD1 (5 bases). Trimming took off 4 bases at V and 8 bases at J, with 14 bases between the two ends. Germline V lookup: CDR1 MNHEY, CDR2 SMNVEV (reference sequence). There are 13 residues in the CDR3. CDR3 bases: TGTGCCAGCAGTTCGAACAATAGACAGGAAGCTTTCTTT. Translation gives CASSSNNRQEAFF.

The CDR3 spells CASSVGGSGTEAFF. CDR3 nucleotide sequence: TGTGCCAGCAGCGTCGGGGGCTCAGGCACTGAAGCTTTCTTT. The chain recombines TRBV9 with TRBJ1-1, with TRBD1 as a possible D gene (6 bases). The CDR3 runs to 14 residues. CDR1 and CDR2 from the germline V gene are SGDLS and YYNGEE. V gave up 2 bases and J gave up 4 bases, with 12 bases separating them.

This clonotype was found a few times. The chain links TRBV10-2 to TRBJ1-6; tentative D call: TRBD1 (5 bases). Trimming removed 3 bases from V and 9 bases from J, with 6 bases in between. CDR3 length equals 12 residues. Germline V CDR1 and CDR2: WSHSY, SAAADI. In DNA, the CDR3 is TGCGCCAGCAGTGACCAGGGTTCACCCCTCCACTTT. This translates into CASSDQGSPLHF.

This clonotype was detected only a few times. The chain combines TRBV4-2 with TRBJ2-3; perhaps D is TRBD1 or TRBD2 (5 bases each). Trimming cost V 0 bases and J 9 bases, with 13 bases left between them. CDR3 size: 14 residues. Germline V gene lookup returns CDR1 LGHNA and CDR2 YNFKEQ. The CDR3 DNA reads TGTGCCAGCAGCCAAGACATTTACGGGGCAACGCAGTATTTT. As protein: CASSQDIYGATQYF.

This clonotype was seen a few times. One end of the junction does not line up with germline, which may come from a read error. The chain joins TRBV20-1 to TRBJ2-7; 8 bases line up with TRBD1. CDR3 length equals 11 residues. Per germline, CDR1 DFQATT and CDR2 SNEGSKA (reference sequence). The CDR3 DNA follows: TGCAGTGCTCGGGGACAGGTGGGACCTATCTTC. It codes for CSARGQVGPIF.

This clonotype came up a few times. The chain links TRBV7-8 to TRBJ1-1; TRBD1 might be the D (5 bases). The CDR3 is made up of 15 amino acids. V was cut by 1 base and J by 1 base, with 10 bases left in between. Germline V gene sequence: CDR1 SGHVS, CDR2 FQNEAQ. CDR3 DNA sequence: TGTGCCAGCAGCTTAGAACGGGGCCGGAACACTGAAGCTTTCTTT. As protein: CASSLERGRNTEAFF.

V and J are TRBV6-5 and TRBJ2-1, with no clear D. Trimming shortened V by 2 bases and J by 5 bases, and 13 bases separated the two germline ends. Germline V gene lookup returns CDR1 MNHEY and CDR2 SVGAGI. The CDR3 has 15 residues. CDR3 amino acids: CASSYGLDEHNEQFF. CDR3 nucleotides: TGTGCCAGCAGTTACGGTCTCGACGAGCACAATGAGCAGTTCTTC.

In this sample, this clonotype turned up a few times. This chain uses TRBV4-3 with TRBJ2-7; 7 bases line up with TRBD1. This CDR3 region has 16 residues. The trim removed 3 bases at V and 2 bases at J, leaving 10 bases unmatched. Germline values: CDR1 LGHNA, CDR2 YSLEER. The CDR3 region is CASSQSRTGPTYEQYF. Here the CDR3 DNA reads TGCGCCAGCAGCCAGTCTCGGACAGGCCCCACCTACGAGCAGTACTTC.

The CDR3 loop reads CSATGTSGSRTDTQYF. The CDR3 nucleotides read TGCAGTGCTACCGGGACTAGCGGGTCGAGGACAGATACGCAGTATTTT. The V and J genes are TRBV20-1 and TRBJ2-3; 12 bases align to TRBD2. After removal of 4 bases from V and 3 bases from J, the junction contained 8 bases not matched to a gene. Germline V CDR1 and CDR2: DFQATT, SNEGSKA (reference sequence). This CDR3 spans 16 amino acids.

This clonotype was counted only a few times. J is TRBJ1-3 and V is TRBV6-1; TRBD1 agrees at 7 bases. CDR1 and CDR2 from the germline V gene are MNHNS and SASEGT. There are 15 residues in the CDR3. The junction had 10 bases not matched to a gene; V was cut back by 7 bases and J by 4 bases. The CDR3 region is CASTADRVSGNTIYF. CDR3 in DNA: TGTGCCAGCACCGCAGACAGGGTCTCCGGAAACACCATATATTTT.

V is TRBV7-9 and J is TRBJ2-2, with TRBD2 as a possible D gene (5 bases). The germline V and J ends were trimmed by 5 bases and 7 bases, with 17 bases remaining between them. CDR1 is SEHNR, CDR2 FQNEAQ, per germline (reference sequence). The CDR3 loop spans 15 amino acids. CDR3 DNA sequence: TGTGCCAGCAGCCATTATACGAGGGATGGCGGGGAGCTGTTTTTT. It specifies CASSHYTRDGGELFF. Supplemented by reference TRBV7-9 and TRBJ2-2, the full variable domain reads DTGVSQNPRHKITKRGQNVTFRCDPISEHNRLYWYRQTLGQGPEFLTYFQNEAQLEKSRLLSDRFSAERPKGSFSTLEIQRTEQGDSAMYLCASSHYTRDGGELFFGEGSRLTVL.

The V gene is TRBV12-3 or TRBV12-4, the J gene TRBJ2-1; 11 bases match TRBD2. The CDR3 runs 17 residues. With V trimmed by 3 bases and J by 3 bases, 7 bases remained unmatched. The CDR3 DNA sequence: TGTGCCAGCAGTTTCCCTCCGGGACTAGCGGTCTACAATGAGCAGTTCTTC. It specifies CASSFPPGLAVYNEQFF.

The chain joins TRBV14 to TRBJ2-7; tentative D call: TRBD1 (5 bases). V shed 4 bases and J shed 3 bases, with 16 bases lying between them. CDR3 length equals 15 residues. The V gene's germline CDR1 is SGHDN and CDR2 FVKESK. The chain's CDR3 is CASSPGRGPFYEQYF. CDR3 bases: TGTGCCAGCAGCCCCGGTAGGGGCCCCTTCTACGAGCAGTACTTC.

The chain recombines TRBV29-1 with TRBJ2-1, with a possible D match to TRBD2 (5 bases). In germline, CDR1 is SQVTM, CDR2 ANQGSEA. This CDR3 comprises 13 residues. V was pared by 6 bases and J by 7 bases, with 16 bases between. This CDR3 is CSVAPTRTNEQFF. The CDR3 nucleotides read TGCAGCGTGGCCCCAACTAGAACAAATGAGCAGTTCTTC.

The V gene is TRBV20-1, the J gene TRBJ2-3, with TRBD2 matching 8 bases. This CDR3 contains 14 residues. Germline loops: CDR1 DFQATT, CDR2 SNEGSKA (reference sequence). DNA for the CDR3: TGCAGCGCCGAGGCTAGCGGGCGCACAGATACGCAGTATTTT. As protein: CSAEASGRTDTQYF.

The rearrangement joins TRBV12-3 or TRBV12-4 to TRBJ1-6; 7 nucleotides match TRBD1. The CDR3 loop spans 12 amino acids. V shed 6 bases and J 11 bases; nucleotides not matched to a gene: 4. The CDR3 loop reads CASSRQGAPLHF. The CDR3 nucleotides are TGTGCCAGCAGCCGACAGGGAGCACCCCTCCACTTT.

This clonotype was seen a handful of times. The chain employs TRBV5-1 and TRBJ2-7; D may be TRBD1 or TRBD2 (5 bases each). The V gene's germline CDR1 is SGHRS and CDR2 YFSETQ. V was trimmed by 0 bases and J by 2 bases, leaving 12 bases between them. This CDR3 is 15 amino acids long. The CDR3 sequence: CASSLEPGRAYEQYF. CDR3 in DNA: TGCGCCAGCAGCTTGGAACCGGGACGGGCCTACGAGCAGTACTTC.

V gene TRBV20-1 combines with J gene TRBJ2-5; D ambiguous. V shed 3 bases and J shed 5 bases, with 13 bases lying between them. CDR1 and CDR2 from the germline V gene are DFQATT and SNEGSKA (reference sequence). The CDR3 sequence is 13 residues long. The CDR3 loop is CSARPLGWETQYF. The CDR3 region has the DNA TGCAGTGCTAGGCCCTTGGGGTGGGAGACCCAGTACTTC.

This chain links TRBV7-2 with TRBJ2-7; 7 nucleotides agree with TRBD1. CDR1 and CDR2 (germline): SGHTA, FQGNSA. Losses at the gene ends were 5 bases for V and 3 bases for J; bases not matched to a gene: 10. CDR3 length: 15 residues. Here the CDR3 DNA reads TGTGCCAGCAGCGAAGTTGGGGCAGGGGGCTACGAGCAGTACTTC. It is translated as CASSEVGAGGYEQYF.

This clonotype was seen more than once but under ten times. The V gene is TRBV5-5, the J gene TRBJ2-1; no clear D gene. The germline CDR1 and CDR2 sequences are SGHKS and YYEKEE (reference sequence). This CDR3 is 16 amino acids long. V dropped 1 base and J dropped 0 bases, with 11 bases sitting between them. The CDR3 protein is CASSLSLDHSYNEQFF. The CDR3 DNA follows: TGTGCCAGCAGCTTGTCTCTGGACCACTCCTACAATGAGCAGTTCTTC.

This clonotype was counted between two and nine times. CDR3 sequence (DNA): TGCGCCAGCAGCTTGGCCGAAGAGAGAGATACGCAGTATTTT. It codes for CASSLAEERDTQYF. The chain links TRBV5-1 to TRBJ2-3; D not resolved. Trimming shortened V by 0 bases and J by 5 bases, and 10 bases separated the two germline ends. CDR1 and CDR2 from the germline V gene are SGHRS and YFSETQ. The CDR3 has 14 residues. Full variable domain (missing parts from reference TRBV5-1 and TRBJ2-3): KAGVTQTPRYLIKTRGQQVTLSCSPISGHRSVSWYQQTPGQGLQFLFEYFSETQRNKGNFPGRFSGRQFSNSRSEMNVSTLELGDSALYLCASSLAEERDTQYFGPGTRLTVL.

The sample holds many counts of this clonotype. Here the CDR3 DNA reads TGCAGTGCTAGAGATCTCAGCGGACAAGAGACCCAGTACTTC. This encodes CSARDLSGQETQYF. J is TRBJ2-5 and V is TRBV20-1; maybe TRBD2 (5 bases). This CDR3 comprises 14 residues. Germline lookup yields CDR1 DFQATT and CDR2 SNEGSKA (reference sequence). V was clipped by 0 bases and J by 2 bases, with 10 bases between them.

The CDR3 protein is CSARALAGRRNEQFF. The CDR3 DNA reads TGCAGTGCTAGAGCTCTAGCGGGAAGGAGAAATGAGCAGTTCTTC. The chain carries TRBV20-1 and TRBJ2-1; 9 bases fit TRBD2. Germline V gene sequence: CDR1 DFQATT, CDR2 SNEGSKA (reference sequence). The CDR3 has 15 amino acids. Trimming removed 1 base from V and 7 bases from J; junction bases left unmatched: 8.